The sample holds a few counts of the clone carrying this T cell receptor (beta chain). Antigen: not known. V lost 3 bases and J 8 bases, leaving 11 bases between the germline ends. The CDR3 spans 13 residues. Germline loops: CDR1 MNHEY, CDR2 SVGAGI. The data stem from a study of T cells after yellow fever vaccination. Whole-study findings and limits: One caveat is that FACS-sorted repertoires could contain abundant clonotypes contaminating from the bulk population.

The 5'RACE template-switching step produced TCR cDNA and added a universal primer site and UMIs. TCRdb processed the 5' RACE reads anew with MiXCR; each CDR3 protein has one entry. The sample consists of a few hundred thousand distinct CDR3 sequences, approximately 18% of them appearing once. The sample here was PBMCs, taken before the yellow fever booster vaccination. The rearrangement links TRBV6-5 to TRBJ2-1, with D unresolved. The receptor was isolated from a man between 18 and 35 years old who received the YFV17D yellow fever vaccine. The CDR3 reads CASSYLGGDEQFF. CDR3 in DNA: TGTGCCAGCAGTTATCTGGGTGGCGATGAGCAGTTCTTC.